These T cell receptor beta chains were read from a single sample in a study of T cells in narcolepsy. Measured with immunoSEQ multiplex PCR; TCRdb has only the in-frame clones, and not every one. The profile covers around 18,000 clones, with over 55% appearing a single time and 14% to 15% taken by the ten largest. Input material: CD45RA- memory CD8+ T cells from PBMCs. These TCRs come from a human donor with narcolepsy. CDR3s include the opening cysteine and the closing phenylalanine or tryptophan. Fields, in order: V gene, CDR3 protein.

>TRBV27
CASSLNQGDTYNEQFF
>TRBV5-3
CASSLGRETEAFF
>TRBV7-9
CASSLSGELQETQYF
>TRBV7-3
CASSLSVGSYEQYF
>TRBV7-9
CASSLPPTGRTEAFF
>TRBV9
CASSGNMVYNEQFF
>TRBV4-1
CASSPAAPGQLTDTQYF
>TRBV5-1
CASSSAGTGGTEAFF
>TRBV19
CAAGERTEAFF
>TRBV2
CARGDGIYGYTF
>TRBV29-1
CSVEWDRGETQYF
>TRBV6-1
CASSDREVSGSPLHF
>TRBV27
CASSRRGTEAFF
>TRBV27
CASSFSGLANEQFF
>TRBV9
CASSVAGAAADTQYF
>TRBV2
CASSEALGQNIKRGYTF